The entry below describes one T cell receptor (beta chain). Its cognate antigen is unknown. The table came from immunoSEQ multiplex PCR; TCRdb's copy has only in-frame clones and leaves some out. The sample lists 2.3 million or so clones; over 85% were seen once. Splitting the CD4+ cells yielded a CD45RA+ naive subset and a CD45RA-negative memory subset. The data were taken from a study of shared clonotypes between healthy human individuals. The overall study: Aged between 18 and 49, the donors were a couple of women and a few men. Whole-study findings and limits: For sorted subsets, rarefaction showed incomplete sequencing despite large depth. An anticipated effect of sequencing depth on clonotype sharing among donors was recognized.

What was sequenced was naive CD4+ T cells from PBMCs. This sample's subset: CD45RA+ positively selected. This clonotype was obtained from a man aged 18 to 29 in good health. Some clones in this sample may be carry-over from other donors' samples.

In nucleotides, the CDR3 is TGTGCCAGCAGTGGGTCCGGGTTCAATGAAAAACTGTTTTTT. Translated: CASSGSGFNEKLFF. The rearrangement uses TRBV6-1 and TRBJ1-4; D remains ambiguous. Germline values: CDR1 MNHNS, CDR2 SASEGT. The length of the CDR3 is 14 residues. Trimming took 4 bases from V and 5 from J, leaving 11 bases between them.